These 30 T cell receptor beta chains were all obtained from the same sample, sequenced in a study of OX40 agonist ivuxolimab in advanced cancers. TCRdb keeps only in-frame clones here, not all; method: immunoSEQ multiplex PCR. The table shows 65,000 to 80,000 clones, with about nine tenths occurring only once. The sequencing used CD4+ or CD8+ T cells sorted from blood, collected in a trial of the OX40 agonist ivuxolimab. These TCRs come from an adult with an advanced solid tumor such as melanoma, head and neck, liver or kidney cancer.

V and J are TRBV5-4 and TRBJ2-3; 11 positions match TRBD2. The CDR3 totals 16 residues. Trimming at V came to 0 bases and at J to 5 bases, leaving 5 bases not matched to a gene. Germline V lookup: CDR1 SGHNT, CDR2 YYREEE (reference sequence). The CDR3 DNA reads TGTGCCAGCAGCTTGGGACTAGCGGGATTGGTAGATACGCAGTATTTT. Protein: CASSLGLAGLVDTQYF. The full variable domain, in which reference TRBV5-4 and TRBJ2-3 provide the parts outside the CDR3, is ETGVTQSPTHLIKTRGQQVTLRCSSQSGHNTVSWYQQALGQGPQFIFQYYREEENGRGNFPPRFSGLQFPNYSSELNVNALELDDSALYLCASSLGLAGLVDTQYFGPGTRLTVL.

This clone was found a few times. The gene calls are TRBV28 and TRBJ2-2; no firm D call. V was pared by 1 base and J by 6 bases, with 9 bases between. The CDR3 sequence is 14 residues long. Germline V gene lookup returns CDR1 MDHEN and CDR2 SYDVKM. The chain's CDR3 is CASSLFPFPGELFF. Written as DNA, the CDR3 is TGTGCCAGCAGTTTATTTCCTTTCCCCGGGGAGCTGTTTTTT.

This chain links TRBV15 with TRBJ2-3, with TRBD2 as a possible D gene (6 bases). Trimming stripped 3 bases from V and 0 bases from J, with 10 bases between. The CDR3 has 15 amino acids. CDR1 is LNHNV, CDR2 YYDKDF, per germline (reference sequence). Here the CDR3 DNA reads TGTGCCACCAGCAGGGGGGGTTCTAGCACAGATACGCAGTATTTT. Protein product: CATSRGGSSTDTQYF.

The chain employs TRBV6-5 and TRBJ1-2; D call uncertain. CDR1 is MNHEY, CDR2 SVGAGI, per germline. The CDR3 length is 13 residues. V lost 4 bases and J lost 7, with 13 bases in between. The CDR3 DNA sequence: TGTGCCAGCAGTTCCCCAGGAAGAGGTGGCTACACCTTC. Protein product: CASSSPGRGGYTF.

This clone came up a few times. The J gene is TRBJ2-3, the V gene TRBV10-3; tentatively, D is TRBD2 (6 bases). Germline assignment: CDR1 ENHRY and CDR2 SYGVKD. V was pared by 3 bases and J by 0 bases, with 10 bases between. This CDR3 is 15 amino acids long. The CDR3 spells CAISDPSGSTDTQYF. CDR3 in DNA: TGTGCCATCAGTGACCCCAGCGGGAGCACAGATACGCAGTATTTT.

The chain carries TRBV7-9 and TRBJ2-3; the match to TRBD1 covers 12 bases. Germline V gene lookup returns CDR1 SEHNR and CDR2 FQNEAQ (reference sequence). The CDR3 length is 16 residues. Trimming took 5 bases from V and 11 from J; bases not matched to a gene: 14. The CDR3 here is CASSLPMGQGAVWQYF. Here the CDR3 DNA reads TGTGCCAGCAGCCTCCCGATGGGACAGGGGGCTGTTTGGCAGTATTTT.

The gene calls are TRBV18 and TRBJ1-2; TRBD1 matches at 7 bases. V lost 3 bases, J lost 0 bases, and 4 bases stayed unmatched. Germline assignment: CDR1 KGHSH and CDR2 LQKENI. The CDR3 is made up of 15 amino acids. The CDR3 loop is CASSPAGQPNYGYTF. The CDR3 region has the DNA TGTGCCAGCTCACCGGCGGGACAGCCTAACTATGGCTACACCTTC.

The chain uses TRBV5-1 and TRBJ1-1; no clear D gene. This CDR3 has 13 amino acids. Per germline, CDR1 SGHRS and CDR2 YFSETQ. Trimming took off 0 bases at V and 4 bases at J, with 7 bases between the two ends. DNA for the CDR3: TGCGCCAGCAGCTTGGCGGGCAGCACTGAAGCTTTCTTT. Its protein product is CASSLAGSTEAFF.

This chain links TRBV5-1 with TRBJ1-1, with 10 bases identical to TRBD1. Germline trimming cut 4 bases from V and 4 bases from J; bases unmatched to any gene: 10. The germline V gene has CDR1 SGHRS and CDR2 YFSETQ. The CDR3 length is 16 residues. Here the CDR3 reads CASSAPGTGVGTEAFF. In DNA, the CDR3 is TGCGCCAGCAGCGCACCCGGGACAGGGGTGGGCACTGAAGCTTTCTTT.

The chain recombines TRBV11-2 with TRBJ2-5; D is perhaps TRBD1 (6 bases). The germline V gene has CDR1 SGHAT and CDR2 FQNNGV. Trimming stripped 5 bases from V and 1 base from J, with 14 bases between. The CDR3 is 15 residues long. The CDR3 region has the DNA TGTGCCAGCAGCCCCCGGGACAAGATCCAAGAGACCCAGTACTTC. Protein sequence: CASSPRDKIQETQYF.

The chain joins TRBV7-6 to TRBJ2-2; 10 bases match TRBD1. The CDR3 runs 15 residues. The germline V gene encodes CDR1 SGHVS and CDR2 FNYEAQ. V was clipped by 5 bases and J by 5 bases; unmatched bases: 5. The CDR3 DNA reads TGTGCCAGCAGCCGCGGGACAGGGGAAACCGGGGAGCTGTTTTTT. This gives the protein CASSRGTGETGELFF.

The chain links TRBV5-1 to TRBJ2-1; 9 bases fit TRBD1. Germline V gene sequence: CDR1 SGHRS, CDR2 YFSETQ. This CDR3 region has 15 residues. J was trimmed by 2 bases and V by 7 bases; bases with no gene match: 7. This CDR3 reads CASRLQGAAYNEQFF. Written as DNA, the CDR3 is TGCGCCAGCCGACTACAGGGGGCGGCCTACAATGAGCAGTTCTTC.

This sequence joins TRBV18 and TRBJ2-5; a possible D gene is TRBD2 (6 bases). V was trimmed by 2 bases and J by 4 bases, leaving 8 bases between them. The CDR3 totals 13 residues. CDR1 and CDR2 (germline): KGHSH, LQKENI. The DNA for the CDR3 is TGTGCCAGCTCACCAGGGGAGGTAGAGACCCAGTACTTC. It translates to CASSPGEVETQYF.

This clone was detected a few times. The rearrangement joins TRBV14 to TRBJ2-3; tentative D call: TRBD2 (5 bases). V lost 3 bases and J 1 base, leaving 20 bases between the germline ends. Germline loops: CDR1 SGHDN, CDR2 FVKESK. The CDR3 spans 18 residues. In DNA, the CDR3 is TGTGCCAGCAGCCATACCCCCTTAGCGCAAAAAGGCACAGATACGCAGTATTTT. It yields the protein CASSHTPLAQKGTDTQYF.

This rearrangement joins TRBV10-2 to TRBJ1-5, with TRBD1 as a possible D gene (6 bases). The CDR3 spans 17 residues. Between the trimmed V and J ends, which lost 0 bases and 2 bases, there was a span of 14 bases. Looked up from germline, CDR1 is WSHSY and CDR2 is SAAADI. The CDR3 DNA follows: TGCGCCAGCAGTGAGTCGACGGGGGGCTGGGGCAATCAGCCCCAGCATTTT. Its protein is CASSESTGGWGNQPQHF.

This chain links TRBV9 with TRBJ2-7, with D unresolved. Trimming stripped 0 bases from V and 3 bases from J, with 13 bases between. Per germline, CDR1 SGDLS and CDR2 YYNGEE. This CDR3 is 15 amino acids long. CDR3 in DNA: TGTGCCAGCAGCGTAGGGGGATCTACGGACTACGAGCAGTACTTC. Its translation is CASSVGGSTDYEQYF.

This clone has just one count. The V and J genes are TRBV19 and TRBJ1-6; D ambiguous. The CDR3 length is 14 residues. V was clipped by 7 bases and J by 5 bases, with 12 bases between them. Germline V CDR1 and CDR2: LNHDA, SQIVND (reference sequence). This chain's CDR3 is CASNRGQDNSPLHF. The CDR3 coding sequence is TGTGCCAGTAATCGGGGTCAGGATAATTCACCCCTCCACTTT.

In this sample, this clone turned up once. The chain couples TRBV5-6 to TRBJ2-2; unclear D gene. The germline gives CDR1 SGHDT, CDR2 YYEEEE. The CDR3 consists of 16 residues. V lost 4 bases, J lost 2 bases, and 15 bases lay in between. This CDR3 reads CASSPRIRPNTGELFF. In DNA, the CDR3 is TGTGCCAGCAGCCCTCGGATCAGACCAAACACCGGGGAGCTGTTTTTT. Full variable domain (rest looked up from reference TRBV5-6 and TRBJ2-2): DAGVTQSPTHLIKTRGQQVTLRCSPKSGHDTVSWYQQALGQGPQFIFQYYEEEERQRGNFPDRFSGHQFPNYSSELNVNALLLGDSALYLCASSPRIRPNTGELFFGEGSRLTVL.

This chain uses TRBV2 with TRBJ1-1; D is unclear. V was pared by 3 bases and J by 4 bases, with 15 bases between. The length of the CDR3 is 15 residues. Germline loops: CDR1 SNHLY, CDR2 FYNNEI. CDR3 protein: CASSETPITGTEAFF. The CDR3 DNA sequence: TGTGCCAGCAGTGAGACTCCTATTACGGGCACTGAAGCTTTCTTT.

The J gene is TRBJ2-7, the V gene TRBV30, with D perhaps given as TRBD1 or TRBD2 (6 bases each). Trimming pared 4 bases from V and 1 base from J, leaving 17 bases between. Germline values: CDR1 GTSNPN, CDR2 SVGIG (reference sequence). The CDR3 is 15 residues long. The CDR3 sequence: CAWTKRGAGSYEQYF. As DNA, the CDR3 is TGTGCCTGGACCAAAAGGGGGGCCGGGTCCTACGAGCAGTACTTC.

This chain uses TRBV5-1 with TRBJ2-7, with 13 bases lining up with TRBD2. The CDR3 extends over 18 amino acids. Unmatched junction bases numbered 16, after V lost 2 bases and J lost 8 bases. From germline, CDR1 is SGHRS and CDR2 YFSETQ. The CDR3 sequence: CASSLGTAGLAGALQQYF. The DNA for the CDR3 is TGCGCCAGCAGCTTAGGGACAGCAGGACTAGCGGGAGCTTTACAGCAGTACTTC.

V gene TRBV5-1 combines with J gene TRBJ2-3; D is possibly TRBD2 (6 bases). Germline V CDR1 and CDR2: SGHRS, YFSETQ. The CDR3 loop spans 16 amino acids. V dropped 4 bases and J dropped 1 base, with 16 bases sitting between them. In DNA, the CDR3 is TGCGCCAGCAGCCCGGACGGAAGGAGGGGCACAGATACGCAGTATTTT. It is translated as CASSPDGRRGTDTQYF.

The chain links TRBV14 to TRBJ1-3, with no clear D. Germline V gives CDR1 SGHDN, CDR2 FVKESK. This CDR3 spans 14 amino acids. V was trimmed by 4 bases and J by 7 bases, leaving 14 bases between them. Here the CDR3 reads CASSLIGLWNTIYF. CDR3 in DNA: TGTGCCAGCAGCCTTATTGGGCTTTGGAACACCATATATTTT.

The chain employs TRBV7-2 and TRBJ2-7; weak D call: TRBD1 (5 bases). Germline CDR1 is SGHTA and CDR2 is FQGNSA. This CDR3 contains 14 residues. V was trimmed by 5 bases and J by 0 bases, leaving 11 bases between them. CDR3 region: CASSIYRSSYEQYF. The CDR3 coding sequence is TGTGCCAGCAGCATATACAGGAGCTCCTACGAGCAGTACTTC.

The chain recombines TRBV2 with TRBJ2-7, with D tentatively TRBD1 or TRBD2 (5 bases each). The germline gives CDR1 SNHLY, CDR2 FYNNEI. Trimming removed 3 bases at V and 5 bases at J, with 11 bases between. This CDR3 has 13 amino acids. CDR3 in amino acids: CASSEAGTNEQYF. CDR3 nucleotides: TGTGCCAGCAGTGAGGCAGGGACCAACGAGCAGTACTTC.

The chain links TRBV19 to TRBJ1-4, with D tentatively TRBD1 (5 bases). Germline V gives CDR1 LNHDA, CDR2 SQIVND (reference sequence). The CDR3 loop spans 14 amino acids. The V and J ends lost 8 bases and 4 bases respectively, with 14 bases between them. The CDR3 loop reads CASAHRTLNEKLFF. The CDR3 nucleotides read TGTGCCAGTGCCCACAGGACCCTTAATGAAAAACTGTTTTTT.

The chain has TRBV4-1 and TRBJ1-2; the D is unclear. V lost 0 bases, J lost 4 bases, and 6 bases lay in between. Per the germline V gene, CDR1 is MGHRA and CDR2 is YSYEKL. The CDR3 sequence is 13 residues long. CDR3 loop: CASSQDFSYGYTF. In nucleotides, the CDR3 is TGCGCCAGCAGCCAAGATTTCAGCTATGGCTACACCTTC.

The rearrangement joins TRBV5-1 to TRBJ2-5; 11 nucleotides match TRBD1. The J call may be faulty, since TRBJ2-7 better matches the DNA end. CDR1 and CDR2 from the germline V gene are SGHRS and YFSETQ. The CDR3 consists of 14 residues. CDR3 region: CASKVGTGGYEQYF. CDR3 coding DNA: TGCGCCAGCAAGGTAGGGACAGGGGGTTACGAGCAGTACTTC.

The chain couples TRBV7-2 to TRBJ2-7, with a tentative D call TRBD2 (5 bases). CDR3 size: 16 residues. V was cut by 5 bases and J by 5 bases, with 22 bases left in between. Looked up from germline, CDR1 is SGHTA and CDR2 is FQGNSA. CDR3: CASSRRVGAQSNEQYF. The DNA for the CDR3 is TGTGCCAGCAGCCGAAGGGTGGGAGCCCAATCCAACGAGCAGTACTTC.

The chain couples TRBV6-1 to TRBJ2-5, with D perhaps TRBD2 (5 bases). V was clipped by 6 bases and J by 0 bases, with 11 bases between them. The germline CDR1 and CDR2 sequences are MNHNS and SASEGT. This CDR3 is 14 amino acids long. CDR3 protein: CASRESGNQETQYF. In DNA, the CDR3 is TGTGCCAGCAGAGAAAGCGGCAACCAAGAGACCCAGTACTTC.